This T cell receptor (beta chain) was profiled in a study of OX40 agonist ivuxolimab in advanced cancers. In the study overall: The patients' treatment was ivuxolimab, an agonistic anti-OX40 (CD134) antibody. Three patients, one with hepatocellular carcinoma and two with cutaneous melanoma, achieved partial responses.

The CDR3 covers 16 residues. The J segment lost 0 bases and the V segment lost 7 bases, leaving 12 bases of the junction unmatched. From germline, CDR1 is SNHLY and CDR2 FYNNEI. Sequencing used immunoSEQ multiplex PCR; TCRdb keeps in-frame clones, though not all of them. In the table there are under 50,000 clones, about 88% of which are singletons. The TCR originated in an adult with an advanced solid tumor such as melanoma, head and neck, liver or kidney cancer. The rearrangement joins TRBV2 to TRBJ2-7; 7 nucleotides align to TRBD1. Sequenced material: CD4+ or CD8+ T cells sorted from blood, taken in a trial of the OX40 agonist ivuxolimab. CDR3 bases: TGTGCCAGCAATACGCCGGGACAGTCGAGCTCCTACGAGCAGTACTTC. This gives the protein CASNTPGQSSSYEQYF.